This T cell receptor (beta chain) was identified during a study of CD8 T cells in Susac syndrome. CDR1 and CDR2 from the germline V gene are SEHNR and FQNEAQ (reference sequence). There are 13 residues in the CDR3. Only one count was recorded for this clonotype. A read error may account for a junction end that differs from germline. Blood CD8+ and CD4+ T cells underwent high-throughput TCR beta sequencing. TEMRA cells were FACS-enriched, unlike CD8+ and CD4+ T cells, which were negatively isolated. RNA totalling roughly 0.45 to 1 ug underwent reverse transcription with random hexamers. TCRdb passed the immunoSEQ multiplex PCR reads through MiXCR, listing each CDR3 protein once. The profile shows about 120,000 distinct CDR3 sequences, 90% to 95% of them singletons.

Sequenced input: CD8+ T cells from PBMCs. The chain uses TRBV7-9 and TRBJ2-5; a weak D match, TRBD2 (5 bases). The sequence came from a human donor with Susac syndrome. In DNA form, the CDR3 reads TGTGCCAGCAGGGCGGGCAGCCAAGAGACCCGGTACTTC. Translated, it gives CASRAGSQETRYF.